This T cell receptor (beta chain) was found in a study of cytomegalovirus exposure and HLA in healthy donors listed by TCRdb under 2017. Context from the whole study: According to an earlier analysis of a few hundred of the donors, 200 million or so T cells yielded 120 million or so unique TCR beta sequences and 276 Gb of sequence data. About 280 gigabases of sequencing data and tens of millions of unique TCR sequences were included in an early release covering 500 to 750 HLA-typed donors. Of the approximately 370 genotyped donors, 70% to 90% were placed in the genetic ancestry cluster associated with self-reported Caucasian donors. The study aimed to test whether cataloging public T cell receptors could reveal signatures of past pathogen exposure. The T cell repertoires of 666 subjects were profiled by immunosequencing and related to cytomegalovirus serostatus. A separate validation cohort of roughly 110 different subjects was used in addition to the approximately 640-subject first cohort. High-throughput TCR immunosequencing, statistical association of individual TCRs with disease status, and machine learning were combined to predict cytomegalovirus infection status. To study patterns of TCR occurrence, a later analysis re-analyzed previously published TCR beta repertoires from 550 to 800 donors and added high-resolution HLA genotyping. Rather than using new phenotypic data, the later analysis identified candidate immune exposures from TCR beta sequences and from how often those sequences occurred across donors. In an earlier analysis of roughly 580 of the donors, high-throughput TCR beta sequencing was used to judge whether each TCR beta V gene segment behaved as functional or pseudogenic. Donor age, sex, ethnicity and CMV serostatus were collected together with the repertoire data. Genome-wide SNP genotypes for about 60% of the 666 donors were used in a later genetic analysis, which treated that subset as a discovery cohort. Every repertoire in the discovery cohort had been generated on one and the same sequencing platform. Both class I and class II loci were covered by HLA typing, at four-digit resolution. The number of donors typed differed by locus, with roughly 620-630 for A, B, C, DRB1 and DQB1, roughly 520 for DQA1, approximately 580 for DPA1, and some 440 for DPB1. Four to six DR-DQ haplotypes were handled as single units for association and clustering, since linkage in the cohort was strong. Among around 400 genotyped donors of the cohort, an average of about 240,000 unique TCR beta nucleotide sequences were sequenced per donor, roughly 20% of them non-productive. The paper as a whole reports these results and caveats: In a later analysis, HLA-associated TCR beta chains showed more clonal expansion and lower generation probabilities than non-associated chains that were equally common. Because counts were too low, 15 or so rarely observed V segments, including chromosome 9 orphons, were excluded from the earlier analysis of about 500 of the donors. Cytomegalovirus status was reported to be diagnosed by the classifier with high specificity and sensitivity in both the original and validation cohorts. Linkage disequilibrium might explain the correlated functional status among segregating V segments, but an unknown experimental factor could not be excluded. A further reported finding was that TCR beta sequences accurately predicted the HLA-A and HLA-B alleles for most subjects in the first cohort. According to a later analysis, most CMV-associated TCR beta chains appeared to be HLA-restricted, and the HLA associations seemed to be driven largely by CMV exposure. The study gave a list of some 150 TCR beta chains associated with cytomegalovirus. The only immune exposure information available for the cohort was CMV serostatus. Because some donors lacked HLA typing at each locus, the association tests relied only on the typed subset. Three of the identified cytomegalovirus-associated TCR beta chains were confirmed in vitro to be specific for cytomegalovirus antigens. Across donors, most TCR sequences were observed very rarely, whereas some public TCRs were present in many individuals. The authors suggested that the approach could potentially be generalized to other disease states and immunological phenotypes. In a later analysis, TCR association rates were found to vary across HLA loci, with the most associated TCRs seen for DRB1 alleles and the fewest for HLA-C alleles. The sequencing pipeline was judged likely to have produced a cluster of highly shared sequence variants as a technical artifact. Several of the top co-occurrence clusters appeared to be linked to parvovirus B19, influenza, CMV and Epstein-Barr virus, according to a later analysis. In a later genetic analysis, a missense DCLRE1C variant was associated with V-gene and J-gene trimming of TCR beta chains, and the association was replicated in an independent cohort. In a later genetic analysis, fewer N-insertions in productive TCRs were reported among donors in an Asian-associated ancestry cluster than the 666-donor mean. Presence/absence analyses assumed roughly uniform sequencing depth across donors, an assumption that may not hold. Because the 87-base-pair reads could not distinguish some IMGT-functional V segments, including TRBV6-2 and TRBV6-3, those segments were excluded. When HLA alleles, especially DR and DQ, strongly co-occurred, TCR associations were difficult to assign to individual alleles. This cohort had only TCR beta chains sequenced, and the lack of alpha or paired-chain data limited which features could be detected. In a later analysis, some 17,000 TCR beta sequences were associated with specific HLA alleles at a false discovery rate of 0.05. An earlier analysis of around 600 of the donors showed that most TCR beta V segments appeared in productive rearrangements either about 87% or about 30% of the time, which broadly matched IMGT annotations.

The cohort comprised 550 to 700 healthy bone marrow donors. At the time of sampling, all cohort members were nominally healthy, though unrecorded immune exposures were likely present. The donor was CMV seronegative and belonged to the group of 352 seronegative cohort members. A peripheral blood sample was provided by each donor, and peripheral blood mononuclear cells were used for TCR beta sequencing. The Qiagen DNeasy Blood Extraction Kit was used to extract genomic DNA from the blood cell samples. Taken from cysteine to phenylalanine, the CDR3 has 15 residues. Here the CDR3 DNA is all that survives: 45 bases in frame from base 1. Via the germline V gene, CDR1 is SGHAT and CDR2 FQNNGV. V and J are truncated by 2 bases and 1 base respectively, leaving an intervening sequence of 11 bases. The library was obtained by the immunoSEQ multiplex PCR assay. For the multiplex PCR, a mixture combining 60 forward primers for TCR Vbeta segments and 13 reverse primers for TCR Jbeta segments was used. The CDR3 region of rearranged TCR beta genes was amplified from genomic DNA by a multiplex PCR assay. The amplified TCR beta libraries were sequenced on the Illumina HiSeq System as 87-base-pair reads. The published analysis was carried out like this. Across the 700 or so repertoires, a later analysis counted some 81 million unique TCR beta chains, roughly 11 million of which were shared by at least two donors. Raw reads were error-corrected and collapsed into unique sequences by a nearest-neighbor algorithm in which closely related sequences were merged to remove PCR and sequencing errors. Alignment of CDR3 sequences to IMGT reference sequences was used to assign V, D and J gene segments. Each retained sequence needed at least a six-nucleotide match to both a V gene segment and a J gene segment. Rearrangements were called productive when the CDR3 lacked stop codons and stayed in frame with V and J; all others were non-productive. Following IMGT convention, CDR3 was defined as the stretch from the second conserved V-encoded cysteine up to the conserved J-encoded phenylalanine. The earlier analysis of more than 450 of the donors excluded sequences that lacked an unambiguous match to a single V gene segment. In an earlier analysis of approximately 590 of the donors, a V segment was called functional when productive rearrangements were above 56.7%, and segregating when the standard deviation between donors exceeded 5%. A statistical classification framework was developed to diagnose cytomegalovirus status using the catalog of TCR beta chain sequences. In a later analysis, V and J genes were assigned by comparing TCR nucleotide sequences against IMGT/GENE-DB human TR gene sequences. A later analysis assigned CDR3 sequences and most-parsimonious VDJ recombination scenarios with the TCRdist pipeline. A later analysis defined each TCR beta chain by its CDR3 amino acid sequence plus V-gene family, and excluded reads lacking a unique V-gene family. As a way to deal with suspected cross-contamination and a sequencing artifact, a later analysis dropped 640 or so nucleotide sequences that were highly shared and had low generation probability. In a later analysis, a clonal expansion index for each public chain was calculated from normalized within-repertoire ranks of inferred template counts. Generation probabilities in a later analysis came from a VDJ recombination model fitted to out-of-frame rearrangements, and those results were checked against IGoR. In a later analysis, TCR-TCR, TCR-HLA and TCR-CMV co-occurrence was scored with hypergeometric tests, and a repertoire-size bias correction was applied to TCR pairs. A later analysis estimated false discovery rates by permuting HLA or CMV assignments 20 times. In a later analysis, co-occurring TCRs were grouped with DBSCAN, and TCRdist sequence similarity was added when clustering was performed within HLA-allele-positive subsets. For co-occurrence clustering, repertoires with fewer than 30,000 or more than 120,000 public chains were excluded, along with four to six repertoires with anomalous nucleotide sharing. Entries here come from immuneACCESS through TCRdb and include only in-frame sequences with V and J called. Some clones fail to appear in such tables; in the studies checked, an unresolved V gene covers under half of the shortfall, and the cause of the remainder is unknown. That table is the source of V, J and clone size, and D and trimming were worked out from the DNA. Across this sample there are roughly 110,000 clones, with 73% seen only once. The ten largest clones take up 7.8% of the sample.

This clone has a handful of counts. Its cognate antigen has yet to be identified. No base quality information exists; no much larger clone differs at one position. The sequenced material came from PBMCs. The sequence links TRBV11-2 to TRBJ1-1, with TRBD1 tentatively as D gene (6 bases match). The source is a man aged 25 to 40 in good health and CMV-seronegative. At the DNA level, the sequence is TGTGCCAGCAGCTTAAGGGGGACGGGGAACACTGAAGCTTTCTTT. Its protein reads: CASSLRGTGNTEAFF.